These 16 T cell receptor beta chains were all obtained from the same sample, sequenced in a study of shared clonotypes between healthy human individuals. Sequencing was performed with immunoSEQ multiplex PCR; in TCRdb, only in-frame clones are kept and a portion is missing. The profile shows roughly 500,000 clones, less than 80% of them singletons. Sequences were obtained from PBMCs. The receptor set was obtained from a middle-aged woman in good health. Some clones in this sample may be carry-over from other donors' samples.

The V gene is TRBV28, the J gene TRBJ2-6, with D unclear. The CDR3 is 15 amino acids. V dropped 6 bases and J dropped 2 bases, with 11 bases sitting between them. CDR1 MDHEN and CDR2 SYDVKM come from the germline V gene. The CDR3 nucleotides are TGTGCCAGCAGGCGCGGACCTACTGGGGCCAACGTCCTGACTTTC. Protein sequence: CASRRGPTGANVLTF.

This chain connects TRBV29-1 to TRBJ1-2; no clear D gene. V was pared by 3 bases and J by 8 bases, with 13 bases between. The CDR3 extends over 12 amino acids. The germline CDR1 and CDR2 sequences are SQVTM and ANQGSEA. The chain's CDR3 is CSVDGVRRGYTF. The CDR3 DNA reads TGCAGCGTTGATGGGGTGCGGCGGGGCTACACCTTC.

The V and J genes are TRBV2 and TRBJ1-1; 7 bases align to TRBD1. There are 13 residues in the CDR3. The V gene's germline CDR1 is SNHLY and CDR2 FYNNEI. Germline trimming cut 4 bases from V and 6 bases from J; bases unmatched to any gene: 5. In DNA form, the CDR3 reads TGTGCCAGCAGTGCGGTACAGGGGTCTGAAGCTTTCTTT. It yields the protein CASSAVQGSEAFF.

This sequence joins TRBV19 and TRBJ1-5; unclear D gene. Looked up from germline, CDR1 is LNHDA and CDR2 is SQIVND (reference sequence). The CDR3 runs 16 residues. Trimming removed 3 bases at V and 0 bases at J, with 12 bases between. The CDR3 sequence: CASSIFRSYSNQPQHF. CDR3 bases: TGTGCCAGTAGTATCTTCAGGAGCTATAGCAATCAGCCCCAGCATTTT. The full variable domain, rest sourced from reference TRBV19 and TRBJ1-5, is DGGITQSPKYLFRKEGQNVTLSCEQNLNHDAMYWYRQDPGQGLRLIYYSQIVNDFQKGDIAEGYSVSREKKESFPLTVTSAQKNPTAFYLCASSIFRSYSNQPQHFGDGTRLSIL.

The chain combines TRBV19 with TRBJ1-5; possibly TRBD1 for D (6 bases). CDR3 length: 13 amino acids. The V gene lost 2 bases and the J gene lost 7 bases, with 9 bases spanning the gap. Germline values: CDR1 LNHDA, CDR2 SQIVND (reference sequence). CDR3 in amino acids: CASSIRGAQPQHF. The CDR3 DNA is TGTGCCAGTAGTATAAGGGGGGCCCAGCCCCAGCATTTT.

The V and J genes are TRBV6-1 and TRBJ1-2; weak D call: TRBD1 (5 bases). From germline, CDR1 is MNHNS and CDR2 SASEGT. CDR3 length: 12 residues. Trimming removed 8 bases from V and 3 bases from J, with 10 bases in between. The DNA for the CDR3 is TGTGCCAGCCTTCGGGGGTACTATGGCTACACCTTC. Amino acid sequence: CASLRGYYGYTF.

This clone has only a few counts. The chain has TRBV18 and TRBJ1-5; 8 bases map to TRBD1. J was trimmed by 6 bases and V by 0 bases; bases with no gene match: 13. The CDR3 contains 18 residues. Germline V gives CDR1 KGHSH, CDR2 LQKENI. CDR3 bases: TGTGCCAGCTCACCACCGGGCTTGGCAGGGGGCCAAGGTCAGCCCCAGCATTTT. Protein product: CASSPPGLAGGQGQPQHF.

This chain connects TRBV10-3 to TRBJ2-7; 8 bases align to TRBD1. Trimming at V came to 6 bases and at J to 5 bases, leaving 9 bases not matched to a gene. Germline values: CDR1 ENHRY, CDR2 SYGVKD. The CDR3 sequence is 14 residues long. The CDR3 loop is CAIRTVTGANEQYF. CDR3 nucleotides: TGTGCCATCAGGACGGTGACAGGGGCCAACGAGCAGTACTTC.

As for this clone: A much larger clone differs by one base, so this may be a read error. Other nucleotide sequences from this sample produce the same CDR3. The CDR3 is CAWNPGANVLTF. The CDR3 coding sequence is TGTGCCTGGAACCCTGGGGCCAACGTCCTGACTTTC. V usage is TRBV30 and J usage is TRBJ2-6, with D uncertain. This CDR3 has 12 amino acids. Germline assignment: CDR1 GTSNPN and CDR2 SVGIG (reference sequence). V lost 4 bases to trimming and J lost 2 bases, with 3 bases between them.

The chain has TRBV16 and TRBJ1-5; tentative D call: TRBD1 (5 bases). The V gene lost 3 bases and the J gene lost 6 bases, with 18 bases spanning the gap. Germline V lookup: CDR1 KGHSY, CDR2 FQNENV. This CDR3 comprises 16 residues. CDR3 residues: CASSQAAGTVGQPQHF. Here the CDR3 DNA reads TGTGCCAGCAGCCAGGCCGCAGGGACGGTGGGTCAGCCCCAGCATTTT. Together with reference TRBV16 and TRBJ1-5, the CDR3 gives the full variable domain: GEEVAQTPKHLVRGEGQKAKLYCAPIKGHSYVFWYQQVLKNEFKFLISFQNENVFDETGMPKERFSAKCLPNSPCSLEIQATKLEDSAVYFCASSQAAGTVGQPQHFGDGTRLSIL.

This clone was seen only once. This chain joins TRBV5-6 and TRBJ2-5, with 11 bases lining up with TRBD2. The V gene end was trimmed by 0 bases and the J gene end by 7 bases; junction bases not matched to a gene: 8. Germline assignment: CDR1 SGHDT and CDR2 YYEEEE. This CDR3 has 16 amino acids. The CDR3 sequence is CASSLVALAGVGTQYF. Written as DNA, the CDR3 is TGTGCCAGCAGCTTGGTGGCACTAGCGGGAGTCGGGACCCAGTACTTC.

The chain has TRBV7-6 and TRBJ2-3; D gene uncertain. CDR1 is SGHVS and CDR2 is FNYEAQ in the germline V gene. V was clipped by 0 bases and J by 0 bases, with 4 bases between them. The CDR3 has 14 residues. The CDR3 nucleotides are TGTGCCAGCAGCTTAGCGCTTAGCACAGATACGCAGTATTTT. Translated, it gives CASSLALSTDTQYF.

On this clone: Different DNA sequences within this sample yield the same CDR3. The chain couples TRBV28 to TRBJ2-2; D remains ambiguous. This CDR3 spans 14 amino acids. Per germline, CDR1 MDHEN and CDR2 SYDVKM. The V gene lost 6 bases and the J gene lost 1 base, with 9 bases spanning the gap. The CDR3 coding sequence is TGTGCCAGCAGCAGTAACAGGAACACCGGGGAGCTGTTTTTT. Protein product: CASSSNRNTGELFF.

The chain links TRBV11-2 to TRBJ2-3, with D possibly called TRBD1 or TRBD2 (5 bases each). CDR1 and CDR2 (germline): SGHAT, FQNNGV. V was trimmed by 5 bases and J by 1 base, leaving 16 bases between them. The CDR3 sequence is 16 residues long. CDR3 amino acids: CASSRTGTIRTDTQYF. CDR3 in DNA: TGTGCCAGCAGCCGGACCGGGACCATACGCACAGATACGCAGTATTTT. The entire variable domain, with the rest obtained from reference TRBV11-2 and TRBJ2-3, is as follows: EAGVAQSPRYKIIEKRQSVAFWCNPISGHATLYWYQQILGQGPKLLIQFQNNGVVDDSQLPKDRFSAERLKGVDSTLKIQPAKLEDSAVYLCASSRTGTIRTDTQYFGPGTRLTVL.

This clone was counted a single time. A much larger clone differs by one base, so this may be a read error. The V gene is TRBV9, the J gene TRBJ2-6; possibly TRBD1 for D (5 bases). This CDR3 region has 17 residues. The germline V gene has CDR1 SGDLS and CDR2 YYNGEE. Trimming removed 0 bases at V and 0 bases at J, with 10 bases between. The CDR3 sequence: CASSVGQLSSGANVLTF. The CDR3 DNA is TGTGCCAGCAGCGTAGGACAGCTCAGCTCTGGGGCCAACGTCCTGACTTTC.

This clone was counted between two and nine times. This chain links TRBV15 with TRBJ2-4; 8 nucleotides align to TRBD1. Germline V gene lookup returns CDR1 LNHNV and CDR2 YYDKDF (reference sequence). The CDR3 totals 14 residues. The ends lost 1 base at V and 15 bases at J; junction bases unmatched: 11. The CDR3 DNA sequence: TGTGCCACCAGCAGAGGGGACAGGCGGAGGGGGGCGTACTTC. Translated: CATSRGDRRRGAYF.